This T cell receptor beta chain came from a study of T-cell reconstitution after alpha-beta-depleted transplantation in children. This clonotype was seen repeatedly, ten times or more. The CDR3 totals 14 residues. Trimming stripped 3 bases from V and 4 bases from J, with 13 bases between. Germline V gives CDR1 SGDLS, CDR2 YYNGEE. Researchers prepared the TCRbeta library using unique molecular identifiers, the study reports. Via MiXCR, TCRdb re-called the PCR reads, giving one row per CDR3 protein. The sample contains 130,000 to 150,000 distinct CDR3 sequences, 8.8% of which appear only once. Sample: PBMCs, mostly from graft donor cells, taken 180 days after TCRalphabeta/CD19-depleted stem cell transplant. V usage is TRBV9 and J usage is TRBJ2-5, with D perhaps matching TRBD1 (7 bases). The receptor's source is a female patient between 2 and 10 years old who had a stem cell transplant for congenital amegakaryocytic thrombocytopenia, so the T cells may come from the graft donor. DNA of the CDR3: TGTGCCAGCAGCGACACGCAGGGGGGAGAGACCCAGTACTTC. Its translation: CASSDTQGGETQYF.